This note documents a single TCR beta chain sequence. This entry belongs to a study of T cell changes during pregnancy in multiple sclerosis. Data came from immunoSEQ multiplex PCR; TCRdb stores just in-frame clones and leaves some out. The sample lists 70,000 to 90,000 clones, about 93% occurring once. The sequenced sample was peripheral blood, obtained in the second trimester of pregnancy. The sequence was obtained from a female donor in good health, enrolled as a control in a pregnancy study.

This chain's CDR3 is CASSLRAGDYEQYF. CDR3 DNA: TGTGCCAGCAGTTTGAGGGCCGGGGACTACGAGCAGTACTTC. V is TRBV27 and J is TRBJ2-7; weak D call: TRBD2 (5 bases). The germline V gene has CDR1 MNHEY and CDR2 SMNVEV (reference sequence). CDR3 size: 14 residues. Trimming left V 3 bases short and J 3 bases short, with 12 bases between.